Each of the 24 T cell receptor beta chains below was sequenced from the same sample in a study of T-cell reconstitution after alpha-beta-depleted transplantation in children. It was with unique molecular identifiers that the TCRbeta library was prepared. TCRdb re-analysed the PCR reads in MiXCR, keeping a single row per CDR3 protein. The sample includes around 450,000 distinct CDR3 sequences, around 16% of them seen just once. Sequencing used PBMCs, mostly from graft donor cells, obtained 360 days after TCRalphabeta/CD19-depleted stem cell transplant. These receptors originate from a boy less than two years old who had a stem cell transplant for Wiskott-Aldrich syndrome, so the T cells may come from the graft donor.

The chain joins TRBV2 to TRBJ2-5, with TRBD2 identical over 8 bases. The germline CDR1 and CDR2 sequences are SNHLY and FYNNEI. V trimming: 10 bases; J trimming: 0 bases; junction bases outside the gene matches: 16. This CDR3 region has 17 residues. The CDR3 coding sequence is TGTGCCACCTCCCGCCCAGCGACTAGCGAGAACCAAGAGACCCAGTACTTC. It specifies CATSRPATSENQETQYF.

In this sample, this clonotype turned up a few times. This rearrangement joins TRBV2 to TRBJ2-3, with 10 positions matching TRBD2. V was clipped by 4 bases and J by 0 bases; unmatched bases: 10. Germline V CDR1 and CDR2: SNHLY, FYNNEI. CDR3 length: 18 residues. The CDR3 here is CASSVRLAGVQSTDTQYF. The CDR3 nucleotides read TGTGCCAGCAGTGTGCGTCTAGCGGGAGTACAAAGCACAGATACGCAGTATTTT.

The chain combines TRBV12-5 with TRBJ2-5; 7 bases are a match to TRBD1. The V gene end was trimmed by 6 bases and the J gene end by 3 bases; junction bases not matched to a gene: 7. Germline loops: CDR1 LGHNT, CDR2 FRNRAP. The CDR3 totals 14 residues. This CDR3 reads CASGPGTAKETQYF. Here the CDR3 DNA reads TGTGCTAGTGGCCCCGGGACAGCAAAAGAGACCCAGTACTTC.

V usage is TRBV19 and J usage is TRBJ2-5; a possible D gene is TRBD1 (6 bases). Trimming left V 5 bases short and J 2 bases short, with 15 bases between. From germline, CDR1 is LNHDA and CDR2 SQIVND (reference sequence). The CDR3 consists of 15 residues. CDR3 in amino acids: CASSLPGTLQETQYF. DNA for the CDR3: TGTGCCAGTAGTCTCCCCGGGACACTACAAGAGACCCAGTACTTC.

This clonotype was seen only a few times. CDR3 protein: CASYPWVGAQGNTEAFF. As DNA, the CDR3 is TGTGCCAGCTACCCGTGGGTGGGGGCGCAAGGAAACACTGAAGCTTTCTTT. V and J are TRBV7-9 and TRBJ1-1, with a possible D match to TRBD1 (6 bases). Looked up from germline, CDR1 is SEHNR and CDR2 is FQNEAQ (reference sequence). Trimming stripped 8 bases from V and 2 bases from J, with 24 bases between. CDR3 length: 17 amino acids.

This rearrangement joins TRBV27 to TRBJ2-2; 8 nucleotides line up with TRBD2. CDR3 length: 15 residues. Germline values: CDR1 MNHEY, CDR2 SMNVEV (reference sequence). V shed 5 bases and J 0 bases; nucleotides not matched to a gene: 2. This CDR3 reads CASSNSGANTGELFF. The CDR3 region has the DNA TGTGCCAGCAGTAATAGCGGGGCGAACACCGGGGAGCTGTTTTTT.

This clonotype was counted a few times. The chain recombines TRBV15 with TRBJ2-1, with D possibly being TRBD1 or TRBD2 (6 bases each). Germline V gene data show CDR1 as LNHNV and CDR2 as YYDKDF (reference sequence). V lost 1 base to trimming and J lost 8 bases, with 18 bases between them. CDR3 length: 16 amino acids. CDR3 coding DNA: TGTGCCACCAGCAGAGGTAACGGGGGCTCGTGGGATGAGCAGTTCTTC. Translated, it gives CATSRGNGGSWDEQFF.

The chain recombines TRBV15 with TRBJ2-5; 8 bases line up with TRBD2. Trimming at V came to 4 bases and at J to 5 bases, leaving 18 bases not matched to a gene. This CDR3 spans 18 amino acids. Germline V CDR1 and CDR2: LNHNV, YYDKDF (reference sequence). The CDR3 protein is CATSIRNFGGRWIETQYF. The CDR3 DNA sequence: TGTGCCACCAGCATACGAAACTTTGGCGGGAGGTGGATTGAGACCCAGTACTTC.

This clonotype was counted only a few times. The chain links TRBV3-1 to TRBJ2-7, with TRBD1 identical over 9 bases. Trimming cost V 4 bases and J 12 bases; bases outside gene matches: 10. CDR1 is LGHDT and CDR2 is YNNKEL in the germline V gene (reference sequence). This CDR3 spans 13 amino acids. The CDR3 region has the DNA TGTGCCAGCAGCCGAACTCCCGGGACAGGGCCGTACTTC. Its protein is CASSRTPGTGPYF.

In this sample, this clonotype turned up a few times. This sequence joins TRBV4-1 and TRBJ2-1; 8 bases agree with TRBD2. CDR1 and CDR2 (germline): MGHRA, YSYEKL. J was trimmed by 6 bases and V by 0 bases; bases with no gene match: 4. The CDR3 runs to 15 residues. The CDR3 region is CASSQEGTRSNEQFF. The CDR3, as DNA: TGCGCCAGCAGCCAAGAAGGGACTAGGAGCAATGAGCAGTTCTTC.

In this sample, this clonotype turned up a few times. The rearrangement uses TRBV7-9 and TRBJ2-1; 15 positions agree with TRBD2. Unmatched junction bases numbered 6, after V lost 5 bases and J lost 7 bases. There are 16 residues in the CDR3. Germline lookup yields CDR1 SEHNR and CDR2 FQNEAQ (reference sequence). Here the CDR3 reads CASSRTSGGAGNEQFF. The CDR3, as DNA: TGTGCCAGCAGCCGGACTAGCGGGGGGGCCGGGAATGAGCAGTTCTTC.

This clonotype has ten or more counts. The chain employs TRBV2 and TRBJ2-4; 8 bases are a match to TRBD1. After removal of 6 bases from V and 6 bases from J, the junction contained 7 bases not matched to a gene. The CDR3 has 14 amino acids. From germline, CDR1 is SNHLY and CDR2 FYNNEI. The CDR3 coding sequence is TGTGCCAGCAGGCAGGGGGCTTCAGGAAACATTCAGTACTTC. As protein: CASRQGASGNIQYF.

The chain joins TRBV11-2 to TRBJ2-2; TRBD2 is a possible D gene (6 bases). The CDR3 loop spans 16 amino acids. V lost 1 base to trimming and J lost 3 bases, with 12 bases between them. Germline V CDR1 and CDR2: SGHAT, FQNNGV. The CDR3 reads CASSLVGGAYTGELFF. CDR3 nucleotides: TGTGCCAGCAGCTTAGTCGGCGGGGCGTACACCGGGGAGCTGTTTTTT.

The rearrangement links TRBV12-3 or TRBV12-4 to TRBJ2-7; the D gene could be TRBD1 or TRBD2 (6 bases each). V lost 5 bases, J lost 3 bases, and 17 bases lay in between. This CDR3 region has 15 residues. For the CDR3, the DNA is TGTGCCAGCAGTCCAAGGGGGGTAGCGAGCTACGAGCAGTACTTC. This sequence encodes CASSPRGVASYEQYF.

As concerns this clonotype: Because the CDR3 is missing its conserved closing phenylalanine or tryptophan, this is likely a read error. This chain connects TRBV7-9 to TRBJ1-3; a possible D gene is TRBD1 (6 bases). V was trimmed by 4 bases and J by 0 bases, leaving 16 bases between them. The V gene's germline CDR1 is SEHNR and CDR2 FQNEAQ (reference sequence). The length of the CDR3 is 17 residues. CDR3 bases: TGTGCCAGCAGCTCGAACTTGGGACACCGCTCTGGAAACACCATATATCTT. This encodes CASSSNLGHRSGNTIYL.

This chain joins TRBV6-5 and TRBJ2-3; 11 bases are shared with TRBD2. Germline loops: CDR1 MNHEY, CDR2 SVGAGI. This CDR3 contains 15 residues. Losses at the gene ends were 6 bases for V and 2 bases for J; bases not matched to a gene: 4. CDR3 DNA: TGTGCCAGCAGGGGGACTAGCGGTCCCACAGATACGCAGTATTTT. Translated, it gives CASRGTSGPTDTQYF.

This clonotype was found a few times. This chain links TRBV12-3 or TRBV12-4 with TRBJ2-2, with 8 bases lining up with TRBD1. There are 15 residues in the CDR3. The V gene end was trimmed by 7 bases and the J gene end by 1 base; junction bases not matched to a gene: 5. The DNA of the CDR3 is TGTGCCAGCAACTCCAGGGGGCGGAACACCGGGGAGCTGTTTTTT. The encoded protein is CASNSRGRNTGELFF.

The J gene is TRBJ2-2, the V gene TRBV12-3 or TRBV12-4; TRBD1 matches at 9 bases. The CDR3 sequence is 15 residues long. V gave up 3 bases and J gave up 4 bases; unmatched junction bases: 3. The CDR3 DNA reads as TGTGCCAGCAGTTTCCGGACAGGGGCCACCGGGGAGCTGTTTTTT. Translating it yields CASSFRTGATGELFF.

DNA for the CDR3: TGTGCCAGCAGCCAGGGGGCAGTAGGCGAGCAGTACTTC. Translation gives CASSQGAVGEQYF. The V call is TRBV6-1, the J call TRBJ2-7; 8 bases line up with TRBD1. V shed 6 bases and J 6 bases; nucleotides not matched to a gene: 7. The length of the CDR3 is 13 residues. The germline V gene encodes CDR1 MNHNS and CDR2 SASEGT.

This chain connects TRBV5-1 to TRBJ2-3; D gene ambiguous. Germline assignment: CDR1 SGHRS and CDR2 YFSETQ. CDR3 length: 15 amino acids. Trimming shortened V by 4 bases and J by 8 bases, and 20 bases separated the two germline ends. In nucleotides, the CDR3 is TGCGCCAGCAGCCTCGACGCCCTAAGTGGCGGTACGCAGTATTTT. Amino acid sequence: CASSLDALSGGTQYF.

For the CDR3, the DNA is TGCGCCAGCAGCTTGGACAGGGGGCGTAATTCACCCCTCCACTTT. It is translated as CASSLDRGRNSPLHF. The rearrangement links TRBV5-1 to TRBJ1-6, with TRBD1 identical over 9 bases. CDR3 length: 15 residues. Germline assignment: CDR1 SGHRS and CDR2 YFSETQ. Trimming took 0 bases from V and 6 from J; bases not matched to a gene: 1.

The chain recombines TRBV10-2 with TRBJ2-4, with D unclear. V was pared by 3 bases and J by 12 bases, with 15 bases between. The CDR3 spans 13 residues. The V gene's germline CDR1 is WSHSY and CDR2 SAAADI. In DNA, the CDR3 is TGCGCCAGCAGTGACTCCGACTGGAAACCTCAGTACTTC. Its translation: CASSDSDWKPQYF.

The V and J genes are TRBV4-1 and TRBJ2-2; D is tentatively TRBD1 or TRBD2 (6 bases each). Germline CDR1 reads MGHRA; CDR2 reads YSYEKL. The CDR3 runs 15 residues. The V end was cut by 1 base, the J end by 6 bases, with 12 bases between. The CDR3 loop is CASSQGQGRPGELFF. Written as DNA, the CDR3 is TGCGCCAGCAGCCAAGGTCAGGGGAGGCCCGGGGAGCTGTTTTTT.

This clonotype was seen more than once but under ten times. This chain uses TRBV5-1 with TRBJ1-2, with D perhaps TRBD1 (5 bases). The V gene's germline CDR1 is SGHRS and CDR2 YFSETQ. The CDR3 runs 14 residues. V gave up 0 bases and J gave up 6 bases, with 12 bases separating them. The CDR3 DNA reads TGCGCCAGCAGCTTGGCCGACGGGACGGATGGCTACACCTTC. Protein sequence: CASSLADGTDGYTF.